The present entry profiles one TCR beta chain with its context. Its antigen remains unknown. The data originate from a study of graft-versus-host responses after intestinal transplantation. About the study: Each of the recipients got a multivisceral, liver-intestinal, or isolated intestinal transplant. The whole recipient group had anti-thymocyte globulin induction followed by tacrolimus and steroids for roughly three years. Whole-study findings and limits: Early post-transplant HvG declines were associated with peak circulating GvH clone levels. Some GvH clones appeared in ileal mucosa or blood before recipient bone marrow.

The data were produced by immunoSEQ multiplex PCR, yet TCRdb's version contains in-frame clones alone and is incomplete. The sample includes about 2,500 clones, about 93% of them seen just once. The TCR was taken from a human patient who received an intestinal transplant, so some T cells may come from the graft donor. Sample: PBMCs, taken around 19 days after intestinal transplant.

CDR3 bases: TGTGCCTGGAGTGTACGGGTCGGGACAGGGGGTGCTTCTGAAGCTTTCTTT. Translated, it gives CAWSVRVGTGGASEAFF. The chain uses TRBV30 and TRBJ1-1; 11 nucleotides agree with TRBD1. The CDR3 extends over 17 amino acids. The germline V gene has CDR1 GTSNPN and CDR2 SVGIG (reference sequence). V was clipped by 0 bases and J by 6 bases; unmatched bases: 12.